The next 9 T cell receptor beta chains were all read from a single sample in a study of a mutant IDH1 vaccine in newly diagnosed glioma. Assay used: immunoSEQ multiplex PCR; TCRdb lists only in-frame clones, some missing. The sample has approximately 100,000 clones; over 85% are singletons. Time point defined: baseline, week 1 (first vaccination visit). Documented treatment: pre-vaccination baseline after standard-of-care therapy. Here the sequenced sample was PBMCs, taken from a glioma patient treated with radiotherapy, temozolomide or both. All receptors derive from a woman aged 45 to 65 with glioma.

V usage is TRBV5-5 and J usage is TRBJ2-2, with 7 bases lining up with TRBD1. The germline V gene has CDR1 SGHKS and CDR2 YYEKEE (reference sequence). V trimming: 2 bases; J trimming: 1 base; junction bases outside the gene matches: 2. This CDR3 is built from 15 residues. The chain's CDR3 is CASSFRTGNTGELFF. CDR3 bases: TGTGCCAGCAGCTTTAGGACAGGGAACACCGGGGAGCTGTTTTTT. Variable domain in full (rest from reference TRBV5-5 and TRBJ2-2): DAGVTQSPTHLIKTRGQQVTLRCSPISGHKSVSWYQQVLGQGPQFIFQYYEKEERGRGNFPDRFSARQFPNYSSELNVNALLLGDSALYLCASSFRTGNTGELFFGEGSRLTVL.

The chain carries TRBV4-2 and TRBJ1-1, with D unresolved. Trimming shortened V by 3 bases and J by 0 bases, and 14 bases separated the two germline ends. Germline V gives CDR1 LGHNA, CDR2 YNFKEQ. CDR3 length: 16 residues. The CDR3 is CASSHPSAGLNTEAFF. CDR3 sequence (DNA): TGTGCCAGCAGCCACCCTTCTGCTGGGCTGAACACTGAAGCTTTCTTT.

This chain uses TRBV6-5 with TRBJ2-7; TRBD1 agrees at 8 bases. Trimming at V came to 2 bases and at J to 6 bases, leaving 6 bases not matched to a gene. The CDR3 is made up of 14 amino acids. From germline, CDR1 is MNHEY and CDR2 SVGAGI. The CDR3 bases are TGTGCCAGCAGTTACGGCCTCACAGGGGGCGAGCAGTACTTC. Translation gives CASSYGLTGGEQYF.

This clone was observed once. The chain combines TRBV28 with TRBJ2-7, with 9 bases matching TRBD2. The CDR3 spans 15 residues. Trimming took 6 bases from V and 5 from J; bases not matched to a gene: 11. CDR1 and CDR2 from the germline V gene are MDHEN and SYDVKM. This chain's CDR3 is CASSPLRGLADEQYF. CDR3 nucleotides: TGTGCCAGCAGCCCCTTGCGGGGACTAGCTGACGAGCAGTACTTC.

This chain links TRBV5-5 with TRBJ2-2; 8 bases are a match to TRBD2. CDR3 size: 17 residues. The germline V gene has CDR1 SGHKS and CDR2 YYEKEE (reference sequence). Losses at the gene ends were 1 base for V and 5 bases for J; bases not matched to a gene: 10. In DNA, the CDR3 is TGTGCCAGCAGCTTGCGAGTAGCGGGAAGAGGGACCGGGGAGCTGTTTTTT. Translated: CASSLRVAGRGTGELFF.

The V and J genes are TRBV11-2 and TRBJ2-3, with 16 bases matching TRBD2. Looked up from germline, CDR1 is SGHAT and CDR2 is FQNNGV. J lost 5 bases, V lost 5 bases, and 10 bases had no gene match. The CDR3 length is 18 residues. The CDR3 DNA sequence: TGTGCCAGCAGCCACAGTGGGACTAGCGGGAGGGATGGAGATACGCAGTATTTT. This sequence encodes CASSHSGTSGRDGDTQYF. Filled out from reference TRBV11-2 and TRBJ2-3, the complete variable domain reads EAGVAQSPRYKIIEKRQSVAFWCNPISGHATLYWYQQILGQGPKLLIQFQNNGVVDDSQLPKDRFSAERLKGVDSTLKIQPAKLEDSAVYLCASSHSGTSGRDGDTQYFGPGTRLTVL.

This chain links TRBV15 with TRBJ2-7, with 7 nucleotides matching TRBD1. The CDR3 totals 15 residues. Trimming at V came to 4 bases and at J to 5 bases, leaving 11 bases not matched to a gene. Per the germline V gene, CDR1 is LNHNV and CDR2 is YYDKDF (reference sequence). The CDR3 protein is CATSTEQGFVNEQYF. The DNA of the CDR3 is TGTGCCACCAGCACCGAACAGGGGTTTGTGAACGAGCAGTACTTC.

This clone was picked up one time. This chain uses TRBV30 with TRBJ2-3; D possibly uses TRBD1 or TRBD2 (5 bases each). V was trimmed by 8 bases and J by 4 bases, leaving 13 bases between them. CDR1 is GTSNPN and CDR2 is SVGIG in the germline V gene (reference sequence). There are 12 residues in the CDR3. The CDR3 nucleotides are TGTGCCCGGGGCCAAGGGCCAGATACGCAGTATTTT. Protein sequence: CARGQGPDTQYF.

The chain carries TRBV10-3 and TRBJ2-1; 9 nucleotides agree with TRBD2. After removal of 2 bases from V and 0 bases from J, the junction contained 8 bases not matched to a gene. The germline CDR1 and CDR2 sequences are ENHRY and SYGVKD. CDR3 length: 18 amino acids. The CDR3 DNA reads TGTGCCATCAGTGAGACTAGCGGGCCAACTAGCTCCTACAATGAGCAGTTCTTC. As protein: CAISETSGPTSSYNEQFF.